One and the same sample provided the 13 T cell receptor beta chains below, sequenced in a study of blood T cell repertoires in COVID-19. Some clones are missing from TCRdb's copy, which holds only in-frame ones; the method was immunoSEQ multiplex PCR. The repertoire holds 150,000 to 180,000 clones, with 91% as singletons. Sequencing used peripheral blood. Receptors originate from a man aged 50-60 years with acute or convalescent COVID-19.

This chain links TRBV27 with TRBJ1-4; 9 bases match TRBD1. Germline V gives CDR1 MNHEY, CDR2 SMNVEV (reference sequence). The CDR3 contains 15 residues. J was trimmed by 4 bases and V by 5 bases; bases with no gene match: 5. The CDR3 DNA reads as TGTGCCAGCAGTCCGTGGACAGGGGATAATGAAAAACTGTTTTTT. It codes for CASSPWTGDNEKLFF.

This clone appeared a single time. The V gene is TRBV19, the J gene TRBJ2-5, with TRBD2 matching 10 bases. Trimming removed 9 bases from V and 7 bases from J; junction bases left unmatched: 5. Germline CDR1 is LNHDA and CDR2 is SQIVND (reference sequence). The CDR3 runs to 12 residues. Here the CDR3 reads CASGLAVGTQYF. DNA for the CDR3: TGTGCCAGCGGACTAGCGGTAGGGACCCAGTACTTC.

The chain carries TRBV6-4 and TRBJ1-1; D is undetermined. The germline V gene encodes CDR1 MRHNA and CDR2 SNTAGT. Trimming pared 4 bases from V and 1 base from J, leaving 7 bases between. The CDR3 extends over 13 amino acids. The CDR3 protein is CASSVEGNTEAFF. In DNA, the CDR3 is TGTGCCAGCAGTGTTGAGGGGAACACTGAAGCTTTCTTT.

V is TRBV10-3 and J is TRBJ1-2, with 10 nucleotides matching TRBD1. The junction had 9 bases not matched to a gene; V was cut back by 6 bases and J by 8 bases. Germline V gene lookup returns CDR1 ENHRY and CDR2 SYGVKD. The CDR3 runs to 14 residues. CDR3 in amino acids: CAISDRGRYDGYTF. CDR3 nucleotides: TGTGCCATCAGCGACAGGGGGCGATACGACGGCTACACCTTC.

This sequence joins TRBV7-2 and TRBJ2-3; 11 nucleotides match TRBD2. Losses at the gene ends were 4 bases for V and 3 bases for J; bases not matched to a gene: 6. Germline CDR1 is SGHTA and CDR2 is FQGNSA. The CDR3 runs to 16 residues. The CDR3 nucleotides read TGTGCCAGCAGCTCCGAGGCTAGCGGGGGGACAGATACGCAGTATTTT. Encoded protein: CASSSEASGGTDTQYF.

V and J are TRBV10-3 and TRBJ1-1; D is unresolved. In germline, CDR1 is ENHRY, CDR2 SYGVKD. CDR3 length equals 14 residues. Trimming pared 4 bases from V and 0 bases from J, leaving 9 bases between. The CDR3 is CAISGALMNTEAFF. In DNA form, the CDR3 reads TGTGCCATCAGTGGTGCACTGATGAACACTGAAGCTTTCTTT.

The chain couples TRBV6-5 to TRBJ1-6; D remains ambiguous. Trimming left V 6 bases short and J 5 bases short, with 11 bases between. The CDR3 contains 14 residues. Per germline, CDR1 MNHEY and CDR2 SVGAGI. The chain's CDR3 is CASSPVQNNSPLHF. CDR3 bases: TGTGCCAGCAGCCCAGTGCAGAATAATTCACCCCTCCACTTT.

The chain is built from TRBV30 and TRBJ1-5, with a tentative D call TRBD1 (5 bases). The V gene's germline CDR1 is GTSNPN and CDR2 SVGIG (reference sequence). This CDR3 spans 13 amino acids. V lost 0 bases, J lost 4 bases, and 7 bases lay in between. The DNA of the CDR3 is TGTGCCTGGAGTGTACAGGAGAATCAGCCCCAGCATTTT. Its translation: CAWSVQENQPQHF.

This clone was seen more than once but under ten times. The J gene is TRBJ2-3, the V gene TRBV6-2 or TRBV6-3; 7 nucleotides agree with TRBD2. The CDR3 is 15 amino acids. The trim removed 5 bases at V and 2 bases at J, leaving 7 bases unmatched. Germline loops: CDR1 MNHEY, CDR2 SVGEGT. The CDR3 DNA is TGTGCCAGCAGTGCCCGCGGGGGATCCACAGATACGCAGTATTTT. Its translation is CASSARGGSTDTQYF.

The rearrangement uses TRBV18 and TRBJ2-5, with 9 bases identical to TRBD2. The length of the CDR3 is 15 residues. The germline V gene has CDR1 KGHSH and CDR2 LQKENI. The junction had 8 bases not matched to a gene; V was cut back by 2 bases and J by 7 bases. The CDR3 sequence is CASSPIAGVWGTQYF. The CDR3 DNA sequence: TGTGCCAGCTCACCAATAGCGGGAGTATGGGGGACCCAGTACTTC. The entire variable domain, with the rest obtained from reference TRBV18 and TRBJ2-5, is as follows: NAGVMQNPRHLVRRRGQEARLRCSPMKGHSHVYWYRQLPEEGLKFMVYLQKENIIDESGMPKERFSAEFPKEGPSILRIQQVVRGDSAAYFCASSPIAGVWGTQYFGPGTRLLVL.

The gene calls are TRBV28 and TRBJ1-3, with 9 bases that match TRBD1. J gave up 5 bases and V 5 bases, and 10 bases lay outside the gene matches. The CDR3 loop spans 16 amino acids. CDR1 and CDR2 (germline): MDHEN, SYDVKM. CDR3 amino acids: CASSRTGGAGRNTIYF. The CDR3 nucleotides read TGTGCCAGCAGTCGTACAGGGGGCGCAGGGCGAAACACCATATATTTT.

This chain connects TRBV3-1 (or the pseudogene TRBV3-2) to TRBJ2-5, with 9 positions matching TRBD2. Germline V lookup: CDR1 LGHDT, CDR2 YNNKEL (reference sequence). This CDR3 has 14 amino acids. V dropped 4 bases and J dropped 7; count of bases not matched to a gene: 7. CDR3 DNA sequence: TGTGCCAGCAGCCCGTCCCATAGCGGGGGGACCCAGTACTTC. Amino acids: CASSPSHSGGTQYF.

Concerning this clone: Within the sample, other DNA sequences also encode this same CDR3. The CDR3 region has the DNA TGTGCCAGTAGTCCTCGGACAGGGGGCAGCAATCAGCCCCAGCATTTT. This gives the protein CASSPRTGGSNQPQHF. The chain recombines TRBV19 with TRBJ1-5; 11 bases map to TRBD1. This CDR3 comprises 16 residues. Germline values: CDR1 LNHDA, CDR2 SQIVND (reference sequence). Trimming took 5 bases from V and 1 from J; bases not matched to a gene: 4.